Here is one TCR beta chain with its context. This table comes from immunoSEQ multiplex PCR, and its TCRdb copy is limited to in-frame clones, with some not included. The sample gives tens of thousands of clones, roughly 90% of which show up once; under 30% is in the top ten. This entry comes from a study of T cell changes during pregnancy in multiple sclerosis. The ends were cut back, 6 bases at V and 9 bases at J, with 15 bases in the middle. Germline V gene data show CDR1 as MDHEN and CDR2 as SYDVKM. This CDR3 has 14 amino acids. The TCR was taken from a female donor with multiple sclerosis, enrolled in a pregnancy study. The sequencing here drew on CD8+ T cells from peripheral blood mononuclear cells, taken before pregnancy. The rearrangement joins TRBV28 to TRBJ1-6; D possibly corresponds to TRBD1 (6 bases). In DNA form, the CDR3 reads TGTGCCAGCAGCACACTCCGGGACATTTCACCCCTCCACTTT. Its protein is CASSTLRDISPLHF.